These 24 T cell receptor beta chains were sequenced from one sample in a study of blood T cell repertoires in COVID-19 (dated by TCRdb to 2019 to 2021). The receptor library was made with the immunoSEQ multiplex PCR assay. The table was pulled from immuneACCESS by TCRdb, which kept in-frame rearrangements only. Such tables lose some clones; where checked, under half of the loss comes from unresolved V genes, and the rest has no known cause. In this sample the table shows under 50,000 clones, more than 70% of which occur a single time. The ten most abundant clones make up over 7.5% of the sample. Specimen: peripheral blood. Source of these receptors: a man between 50 and 59 years old with active COVID-19.

The chain recombines TRBV7-6 with TRBJ1-3, with D maybe TRBD1 (5 bases). Trimming cost V 2 bases and J 0 bases, with 14 bases left between them. The CDR3 runs to 17 residues. Germline values: CDR1 SGHVS, CDR2 FNYEAQ. CDR3 sequence (DNA): TGTGCCAGCAGCTTAACGGGGGGACCCTACTCTGGAAACACCATATATTTT. This sequence encodes CASSLTGGPYSGNTIYF.

This clone was counted a single time. The chain uses TRBV7-9 and TRBJ1-6; a possible D gene is TRBD1 (5 bases). Germline V gene sequence: CDR1 SEHNR, CDR2 FQNEAQ (reference sequence). The CDR3 totals 14 residues. Trimming removed 11 bases from V and 4 bases from J, with 15 bases in between. CDR3 in amino acids: CAGGGVLYNSPLHF. The CDR3, as DNA: TGTGCCGGGGGAGGGGTTCTGTATAATTCACCCCTCCACTTT.

The V call is TRBV7-3, the J call TRBJ2-3; 13 bases map to TRBD2. The germline V gene has CDR1 SGHTA and CDR2 FQGTGA. J gave up 1 base and V 1 base, and 5 bases lay outside the gene matches. CDR3 size: 18 residues. The CDR3 DNA reads as TGTGCCAGCAGCTTAATAACTAGCGGGGGGGCCGGCACAGATACGCAGTATTTT. Its protein product is CASSLITSGGAGTDTQYF.

In nucleotides, the CDR3 is TGCGCCAGCAGCCAAGTCCGAGAGACCCAGTACTTC. Residues: CASSQVRETQYF. The gene calls are TRBV4-1 and TRBJ2-5; D not resolved. Trimming left V 1 base short and J 4 bases short, with 4 bases between. The CDR3 totals 12 residues. CDR1 and CDR2 (germline): MGHRA, YSYEKL.

The chain recombines TRBV5-6 with TRBJ2-3; 7 bases are shared with TRBD1. This CDR3 has 13 amino acids. Germline V CDR1 and CDR2: SGHDT, YYEEEE. V lost 5 bases, J lost 6 bases, and 6 bases stayed unmatched. This chain's CDR3 is CASSPTGFDTQYF. CDR3 nucleotide sequence: TGTGCCAGCAGTCCGACAGGGTTCGATACGCAGTATTTT.

The V gene is TRBV30, the J gene TRBJ2-2; 9 nucleotides match TRBD2. V was pared by 0 bases and J by 6 bases, with 26 bases of the junction left unmatched. Germline V CDR1 and CDR2: GTSNPN, SVGIG (reference sequence). This CDR3 has 22 residues. CDR3 in DNA: TGTGCCTGGAGTGTAATCCTAGCGGGACTCACCCCTACGGGTTTCGAACCCGGGGAGCTGTTTTTT. Translation gives CAWSVILAGLTPTGFEPGELFF.

CDR3 DNA: TGTGCCAGCAGCTCCCGGACAGGGGGAAAAAACGAGCAGTACTTC. Its translation: CASSSRTGGKNEQYF. The genes are TRBV5-5 and TRBJ2-7; TRBD1 agrees at 10 bases. CDR1 is SGHKS, CDR2 YYEKEE, per germline (reference sequence). This CDR3 region has 15 residues. Trimming at V came to 3 bases and at J to 5 bases, leaving 8 bases not matched to a gene.

The J gene is TRBJ1-2, the V gene TRBV6-5; 7 positions match TRBD1. Germline lookup yields CDR1 MNHEY and CDR2 SVGAGI. This CDR3 is built from 13 residues. J was trimmed by 4 bases and V by 7 bases; bases with no gene match: 6. CDR3 nucleotide sequence: TGTGCCAGCACCCCCGGGACAGCCTATGGCTACACCTTC. As protein: CASTPGTAYGYTF.

The chain joins TRBV7-9 to TRBJ2-5, with 11 bases fitting TRBD2. CDR1 SEHNR and CDR2 FQNEAQ come from the germline V gene (reference sequence). The V gene end was trimmed by 4 bases and the J gene end by 4 bases; junction bases not matched to a gene: 8. This CDR3 is 16 amino acids long. In DNA, the CDR3 is TGTGCCAGCAGCTCCCGTAGCGGGAGGGCCCGAGAGACCCAGTACTTC. Translation: CASSSRSGRARETQYF.

The rearrangement links TRBV12-3 or TRBV12-4 to TRBJ1-2, with a possible D match to TRBD1 (5 bases). This CDR3 is built from 13 residues. Trimming took 6 bases from V and 7 from J, leaving 15 bases between them. CDR3 sequence (DNA): TGTGCCAGCAGACTAATGGGAAGGGGTGGCTACACCTTC. Translation gives CASRLMGRGGYTF.

V and J are TRBV5-4 and TRBJ1-1, with D possibly matching TRBD1 (6 bases). Germline CDR1 is SGHNT and CDR2 is YYREEE (reference sequence). V gave up 1 base and J gave up 4 bases, with 8 bases separating them. The CDR3 is 13 residues long. DNA of the CDR3: TGTGCCAGCAGCTTGACAGGGTTCACTGAAGCTTTCTTT. Amino acids: CASSLTGFTEAFF.

The genes are TRBV15 and TRBJ1-5; TRBD1 agrees at 7 bases. The V and J ends lost 3 bases and 8 bases, in that order; junction bases with no gene match: 13. Germline lookup yields CDR1 LNHNV and CDR2 YYDKDF (reference sequence). The length of the CDR3 is 16 residues. The CDR3 DNA reads as TGTGCCACCAGCAGCGACCGGAGGAGGGGGCTGGAGCCCCAGCATTTT. Protein product: CATSSDRRRGLEPQHF.

This clone was detected once. The V call is TRBV28, the J call TRBJ1-4, with D possibly TRBD1 on 5 matching bases. With 7 bases removed from V and 5 bases from J, the gap between germline ends came to 14 bases. Germline values: CDR1 MDHEN, CDR2 SYDVKM. The CDR3 runs 14 residues. CDR3 in amino acids: CASTDGGINEKLFF. The CDR3 bases are TGTGCCAGCACCGACGGGGGGATCAATGAAAAACTGTTTTTT.

The CDR3 nucleotides are TGTGCCAGCAGGACGGGAGTCGACACCGGGGAGCTGTTTTTT. The encoded protein is CASRTGVDTGELFF. This rearrangement joins TRBV28 to TRBJ2-2; maybe TRBD2 (6 bases). Germline CDR1 MDHEN, CDR2 SYDVKM. CDR3 size: 14 residues. V was clipped by 6 bases and J by 3 bases, with 11 bases between them.

J is TRBJ1-3 and V is TRBV6-5; D remains ambiguous. Between the trimmed V and J ends, which lost 2 bases and 0 bases, there was a span of 5 bases. The germline V gene has CDR1 MNHEY and CDR2 SVGAGI. The CDR3 has 14 residues. Written as DNA, the CDR3 is TGTGCCAGCAGTTACCCGGGCTCTGGAAACACCATATATTTT. Translating it yields CASSYPGSGNTIYF.

The chain uses TRBV4-3 and TRBJ2-5; 13 bases agree with TRBD2. The CDR3 sequence is 15 residues long. The V and J ends lost 5 bases and 9 bases, in that order; junction bases with no gene match: 9. CDR1 and CDR2 from the germline V gene are LGHNA and YSLEER. CDR3 sequence: CASSSGTSGTRAQYF. In nucleotides, the CDR3 is TGCGCCAGCAGCTCCGGGACTAGCGGGACCCGGGCCCAGTACTTC.

The chain links TRBV29-1 to TRBJ1-1; D ambiguous. CDR3 length: 12 amino acids. CDR1 is SQVTM, CDR2 ANQGSEA, per germline. Trimming pared 4 bases from V and 1 base from J, leaving 7 bases between. The DNA for the CDR3 is TGCAGCGTTGCGCGGGGGAACACTGAAGCTTTCTTT. Its translation: CSVARGNTEAFF.

The chain carries TRBV7-3 and TRBJ2-2, with TRBD2 matching over 7 bases. Germline V CDR1 and CDR2: SGHTA, FQGTGA. Trimming cost V 5 bases and J 3 bases; bases outside gene matches: 3. The CDR3 spans 14 residues. CDR3: CASSPGLDTGELFF. The CDR3 DNA reads as TGTGCCAGCAGCCCCGGACTAGACACCGGGGAGCTGTTTTTT.

The rearrangement uses TRBV19 and TRBJ1-1; perhaps TRBD1 as D (6 bases). V shed 5 bases and J shed 4 bases, with 23 bases lying between them. The CDR3 totals 17 residues. Germline CDR1 reads LNHDA; CDR2 reads SQIVND (reference sequence). DNA of the CDR3: TGTGCCAGTAGTGCACGAGGGTACAGGGAAGGGCGCACTGAAGCTTTCTTT. Translated, it gives CASSARGYREGRTEAFF.

The CDR3 loop is CARGWRERGETQYF. DNA of the CDR3: TGTGCCCGGGGGTGGCGGGAGCGGGGAGAGACCCAGTACTTC. The V gene is TRBV6-5, the J gene TRBJ2-5; 7 bases fit TRBD2. This CDR3 spans 14 amino acids. Germline CDR1 and CDR2: MNHEY and SVGAGI. After removal of 11 bases from V and 4 bases from J, the junction contained 13 bases not matched to a gene.

A single count supports this clone. The genes are TRBV5-1 and TRBJ1-6, with D unclear. Germline CDR1 and CDR2: SGHRS and YFSETQ. The CDR3 is 15 residues long. The germline V and J ends were trimmed by 3 bases and 9 bases, with 16 bases remaining between them. The CDR3, as DNA: TGCGCCAGCAGCTCCGCCGCCGGGGTACGTTCACCCCTCCACTTT. Its protein is CASSSAAGVRSPLHF.

The chain is built from TRBV5-1 and TRBJ2-3; 12 nucleotides match TRBD1. The length of the CDR3 is 18 residues. Losses at the gene ends were 1 base for V and 4 bases for J; bases not matched to a gene: 10. Germline assignment: CDR1 SGHRS and CDR2 YFSETQ. The CDR3 DNA follows: TGCGCCAGCAGCTTGCCGACCGGGACAGGGGGCAGGGCAGATACGCAGTATTTT. It encodes CASSLPTGTGGRADTQYF.

V usage is TRBV9 and J usage is TRBJ1-1; D unclear. Germline-derived CDR1 and CDR2 are SGDLS and YYNGEE. Trimming removed 0 bases at V and 7 bases at J, with 7 bases between. CDR3 length: 12 residues. The CDR3 protein is CASSVVSGEAFF. CDR3 bases: TGTGCCAGCAGCGTAGTATCGGGTGAAGCTTTCTTT.

The chain combines TRBV9 with TRBJ2-2; the D gene is possibly TRBD1 (5 bases). CDR1 is SGDLS, CDR2 YYNGEE, per germline. The V gene lost 2 bases and the J gene lost 0 bases, with 23 bases spanning the gap. This CDR3 is 20 amino acids long. Here the CDR3 DNA reads TGTGCCAGCAGCGTCCCCGCCCCTACACTTGACAGCGCGAACACCGGGGAGCTGTTTTTT. This encodes CASSVPAPTLDSANTGELFF.